This TCR beta chain comes out of a study of shared clonotypes between healthy human individuals. Overall study results and limits: Four donors held around 5% of naive CD4 clonotypes in common. Rarefaction demonstrated incomplete sorted-subset sequencing despite large depth.

This clone was detected ten times or more. No antigen is known for it. Sequenced by immunoSEQ multiplex PCR; TCRdb stores in-frame clones only, minus some. This sample has under 850,000 clones, with 72% found just once. The sample was memory CD4+ T cells sorted from blood. Subset described: CD45RA-negative fraction. The receptor was isolated from a woman in her twenties or thirties in good health.

The CDR3 region is CASSPGGIAGQSTDTQYF. The DNA of the CDR3 is TGTGCCAGCAGCCCCGGTGGTATAGCGGGCCAAAGCACAGATACGCAGTATTTT. The chain couples TRBV13 to TRBJ2-3; 7 bases align to TRBD2. The CDR3 is 18 amino acids. V was pared by 5 bases and J by 0 bases, with 14 bases of the junction left unmatched. Germline loops: CDR1 PRHDT, CDR2 FYEKMQ (reference sequence).